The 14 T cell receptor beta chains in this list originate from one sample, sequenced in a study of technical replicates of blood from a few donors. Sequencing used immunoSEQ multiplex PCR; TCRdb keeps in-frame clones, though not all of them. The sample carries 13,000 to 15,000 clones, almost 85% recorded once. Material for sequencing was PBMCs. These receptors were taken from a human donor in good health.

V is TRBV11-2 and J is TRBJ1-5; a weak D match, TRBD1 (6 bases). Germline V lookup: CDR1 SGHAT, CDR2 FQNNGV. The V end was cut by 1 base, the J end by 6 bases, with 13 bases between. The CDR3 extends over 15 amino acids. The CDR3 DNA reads TGTGCCAGCAGCTTAGGAGGGGCGACAGGTCAGCCCCAGCATTTT. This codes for CASSLGGATGQPQHF.

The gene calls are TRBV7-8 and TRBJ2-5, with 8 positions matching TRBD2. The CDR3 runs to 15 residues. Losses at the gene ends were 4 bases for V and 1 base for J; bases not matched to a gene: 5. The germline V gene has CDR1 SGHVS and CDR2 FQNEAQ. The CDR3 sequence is CASSSTGTSQETQYF. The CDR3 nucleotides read TGTGCCAGCAGCTCAACCGGGACTAGCCAAGAGACCCAGTACTTC.

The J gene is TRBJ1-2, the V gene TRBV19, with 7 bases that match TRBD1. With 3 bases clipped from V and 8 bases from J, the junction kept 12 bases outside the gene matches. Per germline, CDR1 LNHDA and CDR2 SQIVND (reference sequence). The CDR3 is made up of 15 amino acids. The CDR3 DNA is TGTGCCAGTAGTATCGAACAGGGGTCCCCCCTCGGCTACACCTTC. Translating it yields CASSIEQGSPLGYTF.

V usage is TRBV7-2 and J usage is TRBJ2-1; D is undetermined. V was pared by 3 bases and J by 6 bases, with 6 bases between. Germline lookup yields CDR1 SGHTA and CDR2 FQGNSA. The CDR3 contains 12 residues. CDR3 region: CASSFNSNEQFF. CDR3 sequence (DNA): TGTGCCAGCAGCTTCAATAGCAATGAGCAGTTCTTC.

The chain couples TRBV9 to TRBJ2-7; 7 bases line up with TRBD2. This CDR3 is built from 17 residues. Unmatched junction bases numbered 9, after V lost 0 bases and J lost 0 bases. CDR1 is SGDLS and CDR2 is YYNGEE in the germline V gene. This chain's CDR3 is CASSVALGASGSYEQYF. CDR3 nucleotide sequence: TGTGCCAGCAGCGTAGCTTTAGGGGCTAGCGGCTCCTACGAGCAGTACTTC.

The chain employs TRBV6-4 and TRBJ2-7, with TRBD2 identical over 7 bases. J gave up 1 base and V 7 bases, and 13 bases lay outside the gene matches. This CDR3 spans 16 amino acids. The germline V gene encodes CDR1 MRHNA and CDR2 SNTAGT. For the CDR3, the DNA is TGTGCCAGCACCCGCTTCTCCGGGCGGGGGTCCTACGAGCAGTACTTC. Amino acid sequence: CASTRFSGRGSYEQYF.

As DNA, the CDR3 is TGTGCCAGCAGCTCGAACACAATGGGACTAGCGGACTCCTACAATGAGCAGTTCTTC. This gives the protein CASSSNTMGLADSYNEQFF. V and J are TRBV5-6 and TRBJ2-1; 11 nucleotides line up with TRBD2. Unmatched junction bases numbered 11, after V lost 3 bases and J lost 0 bases. Germline-derived CDR1 and CDR2 are SGHDT and YYEEEE. The CDR3 length is 19 residues. Based on the CDR3 plus reference TRBV5-6 and TRBJ2-1, the full variable domain is DAGVTQSPTHLIKTRGQQVTLRCSPKSGHDTVSWYQQALGQGPQFIFQYYEEEERQRGNFPDRFSGHQFPNYSSELNVNALLLGDSALYLCASSSNTMGLADSYNEQFFGPGTRLTVL.

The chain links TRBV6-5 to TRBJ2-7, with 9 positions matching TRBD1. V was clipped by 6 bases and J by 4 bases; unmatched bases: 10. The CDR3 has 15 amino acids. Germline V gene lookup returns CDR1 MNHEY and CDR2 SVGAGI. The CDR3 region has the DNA TGTGCCAGCAGCATCACCGGGACAGGGCAGTACGAGCAGTACTTC. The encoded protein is CASSITGTGQYEQYF.

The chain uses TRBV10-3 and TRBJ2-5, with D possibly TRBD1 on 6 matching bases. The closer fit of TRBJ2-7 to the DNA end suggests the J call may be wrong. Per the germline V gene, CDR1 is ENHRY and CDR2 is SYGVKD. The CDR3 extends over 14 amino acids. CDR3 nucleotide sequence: TGTGCCACCACTATGGACAGTACCTCCTACGAGCAGTACTTC. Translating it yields CATTMDSTSYEQYF.

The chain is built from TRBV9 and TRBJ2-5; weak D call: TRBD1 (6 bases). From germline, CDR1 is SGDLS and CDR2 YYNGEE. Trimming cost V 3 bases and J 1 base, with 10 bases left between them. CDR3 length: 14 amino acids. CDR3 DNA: TGTGCCAGCAGCGGACAGGACTTCCAAGAGACCCAGTACTTC. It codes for CASSGQDFQETQYF.

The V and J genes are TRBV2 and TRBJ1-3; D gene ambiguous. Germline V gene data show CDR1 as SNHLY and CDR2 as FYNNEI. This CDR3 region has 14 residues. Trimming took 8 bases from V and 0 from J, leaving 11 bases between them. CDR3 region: CASWAGHSGNTIYF. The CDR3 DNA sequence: TGTGCCAGCTGGGCGGGCCACTCTGGAAACACCATATATTTT.

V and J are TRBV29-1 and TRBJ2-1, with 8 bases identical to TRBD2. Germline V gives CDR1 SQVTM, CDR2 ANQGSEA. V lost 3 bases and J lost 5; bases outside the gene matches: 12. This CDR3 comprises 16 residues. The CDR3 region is CSVDVASGSIHNEQFF. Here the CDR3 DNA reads TGCAGCGTTGATGTCGCTAGCGGGTCCATTCACAATGAGCAGTTCTTC.

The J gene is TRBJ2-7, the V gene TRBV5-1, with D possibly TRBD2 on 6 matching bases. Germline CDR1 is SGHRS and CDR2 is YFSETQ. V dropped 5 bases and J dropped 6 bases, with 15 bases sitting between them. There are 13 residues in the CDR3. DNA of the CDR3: TGCGCCAGCAGTGCTACTAGCTCGGGCGAGCAGTACTTC. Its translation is CASSATSSGEQYF.

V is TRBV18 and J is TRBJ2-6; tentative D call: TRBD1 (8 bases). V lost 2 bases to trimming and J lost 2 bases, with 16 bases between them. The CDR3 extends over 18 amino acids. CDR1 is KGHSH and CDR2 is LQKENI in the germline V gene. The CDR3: CASSPYGQGGAGANVLTF. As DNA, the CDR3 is TGTGCCAGCTCACCATACGGACAGGGAGGGGCTGGGGCCAACGTCCTGACTTTC.